These 22 T cell receptor beta chains originate from one sample sequenced in a study of T cells after yellow fever vaccination. Via MiXCR, TCRdb re-called the 5' RACE reads, giving one row per CDR3 protein. The sample holds 300,000 to 350,000 distinct CDR3 sequences, 4% seen once. Sequenced here: PBMCs, sampled 5 days after the yellow fever booster vaccination. Every receptor here comes from a man aged 18 to 29 who received the YFV17D yellow fever vaccine.

This clonotype was seen a handful of times. DNA for the CDR3: TGTGCCAGCAGCCCAGGGGTGCCGGTGACAGCTTTCTTT. This gives the protein CASSPGVPVTAFF. The V gene is TRBV2, the J gene TRBJ1-1; D may be TRBD1 (6 bases). V was clipped by 6 bases and J by 10 bases, with 18 bases between them. Germline CDR1 SNHLY, CDR2 FYNNEI. This CDR3 region has 13 residues.

This clonotype was recorded at least ten times. The chain couples TRBV11-2 to TRBJ2-5; 10 bases agree with TRBD1. V lost 5 bases, J lost 3 bases, and 3 bases stayed unmatched. CDR1 is SGHAT, CDR2 FQNNGV, per germline. The CDR3 length is 14 residues. CDR3 region: CASSPGTGEETQYF. CDR3 in DNA: TGTGCCAGCAGCCCGGGGACAGGGGAAGAGACCCAGTACTTC.

There are a few counts of this clonotype. V gene TRBV6-2 or TRBV6-3 combines with J gene TRBJ2-7, with unresolved D. The CDR3 totals 13 residues. Trimming left V 5 bases short and J 6 bases short, with 14 bases between. The germline gives CDR1 MNHEY, CDR2 SVGEGT. CDR3 nucleotides: TGTGCCAGCAGTAGGGCCCCCCCGGGCGAGCAGTACGTC. It yields the protein CASSRAPPGEQYV.

This clonotype was seen ten or more times. The chain is built from TRBV5-1 and TRBJ1-1; unclear D gene. Germline V gene data show CDR1 as SGHRS and CDR2 as YFSETQ. The V end was cut by 1 base, the J end by 5 bases, with 15 bases between. CDR3 size: 15 residues. CDR3 bases: TGCGCCAGCAGCTTGAGGAGCGCTCCGAAAACTGAAGCTTTCTTT. This codes for CASSLRSAPKTEAFF.

This clonotype was seen repeatedly, ten times or more. For the CDR3, the DNA is TGTGCCAGCAGCTTAGGGGCGAACACCGGGGAGCTGTTTTTT. Protein sequence: CASSLGANTGELFF. This sequence joins TRBV7-7 and TRBJ2-2, with no clear D. CDR3 length: 14 amino acids. Trimming removed 1 base at V and 0 bases at J, with 3 bases between. Germline lookup yields CDR1 SSHAT and CDR2 FNYEAQ (reference sequence).

This clonotype was seen more than once but under ten times. The chain uses TRBV5-1 and TRBJ2-1; D not certain. This CDR3 has 14 residues. V was cut by 2 bases and J by 4 bases, with 10 bases left in between. CDR1 and CDR2 (germline): SGHRS, YFSETQ. CDR3 in amino acids: CASSFSRHYNEQFF. The CDR3 DNA reads TGCGCCAGCAGCTTTAGCCGGCATTACAATGAGCAGTTCTTC. The full variable domain, completed using reference TRBV5-1 and TRBJ2-1, is KAGVTQTPRYLIKTRGQQVTLSCSPISGHRSVSWYQQTPGQGLQFLFEYFSETQRNKGNFPGRFSGRQFSNSRSEMNVSTLELGDSALYLCASSFSRHYNEQFFGPGTRLTVL.

Ten or more counts support this clonotype. The gene calls are TRBV2 and TRBJ1-1; D unclear. The CDR3 totals 13 residues. V dropped 5 bases and J dropped 5 bases, with 12 bases sitting between them. Per germline, CDR1 SNHLY and CDR2 FYNNEI. CDR3 nucleotides: TGTGCCAGCAGTTCCGCCCCCCGGACTGAAGCTTTCTTT. Amino acids: CASSSAPRTEAFF.

This clonotype was found many times. J is TRBJ2-3 and V is TRBV5-1, with D perhaps matching TRBD1 (6 bases). The ends were cut back, 4 bases at V and 6 bases at J, with 12 bases in the middle. This CDR3 is built from 13 residues. Germline assignment: CDR1 SGHRS and CDR2 YFSETQ. CDR3 in DNA: TGCGCCAGCAGCCCCACAGGGTCGGATACGCAGTATTTT. As protein: CASSPTGSDTQYF.

A few counts support this clonotype. V is TRBV5-6 and J is TRBJ2-7; 7 bases agree with TRBD1. V lost 7 bases to trimming and J lost 1 base; unmatched junction nucleotides: 5. Germline V gene data show CDR1 as SGHDT and CDR2 as YYEEEE. The CDR3 runs to 13 residues. The CDR3 protein is CASERTGSYEQYV. CDR3 nucleotides: TGTGCCAGCGAGAGGACAGGTTCCTACGAGCAGTACGTC.

This clonotype has more than one count but fewer than ten. The V call is TRBV5-1, the J call TRBJ2-2; 10 bases map to TRBD1. The germline V gene encodes CDR1 SGHRS and CDR2 YFSETQ. The CDR3 extends over 18 amino acids. Trimming took 6 bases from V and 0 from J; bases not matched to a gene: 11. CDR3 DNA sequence: TGCGCCAGCAACCTCCGGGACAGGGGCTACACGAACACCGGGGAGCTGTTTTTT. Translated: CASNLRDRGYTNTGELFF.

In its sample, this clonotype was seen many times. The rearrangement joins TRBV12-3 or TRBV12-4 to TRBJ2-1; no firm D call. V gave up 3 bases and J gave up 8 bases, with 14 bases separating them. The CDR3 is made up of 14 amino acids. CDR3 loop: CASSFPGSMDEQFF. The CDR3, as DNA: TGTGCCAGCAGTTTTCCCGGGTCTATGGATGAGCAGTTCTTC.

In this sample, this clonotype turned up a few times. The chain employs TRBV18 and TRBJ1-2, with 7 bases that match TRBD1. CDR3 size: 14 residues. The germline V gene has CDR1 KGHSH and CDR2 LQKENI. V was clipped by 0 bases and J by 5 bases; unmatched bases: 3. CDR3 in DNA: TGTGCCAGCTCACCACCGGGGACAGAATATGGCTACACCTTC. This codes for CASSPPGTEYGYTF.

The table lists this clonotype with a few counts. The chain employs TRBV7-8 and TRBJ2-3; TRBD1 matches at 8 bases. Trimming at V came to 4 bases and at J to 5 bases, leaving 8 bases not matched to a gene. This CDR3 has 15 amino acids. Germline CDR1 reads SGHVS; CDR2 reads FQNEAQ. The DNA for the CDR3 is TGTGCCAGCAGCTCACAGGGGGAATGGGTAGATACGCAGTATTTT. Protein sequence: CASSSQGEWVDTQYF.

Many counts were recorded for this clonotype. The chain couples TRBV18 to TRBJ2-5; possible D gene TRBD2, 6 bases. The length of the CDR3 is 15 residues. The germline V gene encodes CDR1 KGHSH and CDR2 LQKENI. V lost 4 bases, J lost 3 bases, and 15 bases lay in between. The CDR3 region is CASSLKGLAKETQYF. DNA of the CDR3: TGTGCCAGCTCACTAAAGGGGCTAGCGAAAGAGACCCAGTACTTC.

This clonotype was seen at least ten times. The chain has TRBV5-5 and TRBJ1-1; perhaps TRBD1 as D (5 bases). The V gene lost 4 bases and the J gene lost 1 base, with 8 bases spanning the gap. The germline CDR1 and CDR2 sequences are SGHKS and YYEKEE (reference sequence). The CDR3 loop spans 13 amino acids. Here the CDR3 reads CASSITGNTEAFF. Here the CDR3 DNA reads TGTGCCAGCAGCATCACAGGGAACACTGAAGCTTTCTTT. The full variable domain, completed using reference TRBV5-5 and TRBJ1-1, is DAGVTQSPTHLIKTRGQQVTLRCSPISGHKSVSWYQQVLGQGPQFIFQYYEKEERGRGNFPDRFSARQFPNYSSELNVNALLLGDSALYLCASSITGNTEAFFGQGTRLTVV.

The rearrangement joins TRBV7-8 to TRBJ2-1, with D hard to call. CDR3 length equals 16 residues. Germline V CDR1 and CDR2: SGHVS, FQNEAQ. V dropped 0 bases and J dropped 0 bases, with 9 bases sitting between them. The CDR3 protein is CASSLARVGSYNEQFF. In nucleotides, the CDR3 is TGTGCCAGCAGCTTAGCCCGGGTCGGCTCCTACAATGAGCAGTTCTTC.

This clonotype was observed a handful of times. V is TRBV9 and J is TRBJ2-3; D gene ambiguous. Between the trimmed V and J ends, which lost 0 bases and 5 bases, there was a span of 10 bases. Germline V gene lookup returns CDR1 SGDLS and CDR2 YYNGEE. The CDR3 length is 14 residues. CDR3 amino acids: CASSVGVGGDTQYF. The CDR3 DNA reads TGTGCCAGCAGCGTAGGGGTTGGTGGAGATACGCAGTATTTT.

This clonotype was seen at least ten times. This chain joins TRBV6-1 and TRBJ2-7, with D tentatively TRBD2 (8 bases). V gave up 6 bases and J gave up 2 bases, with 20 bases separating them. Germline V gives CDR1 MNHNS, CDR2 SASEGT. The CDR3 loop spans 16 amino acids. For the CDR3, the DNA is TGTGCCAGCAGAGGAAACAGGGGCGGGAGGACCTACGAGCAGTACGTC. Its translation is CASRGNRGGRTYEQYV.

This chain uses TRBV5-4 with TRBJ2-3; 8 bases are shared with TRBD1. The V gene end was trimmed by 0 bases and the J gene end by 4 bases; junction bases not matched to a gene: 4. This CDR3 is built from 15 residues. Germline V gene sequence: CDR1 SGHNT, CDR2 YYREEE (reference sequence). The CDR3 protein is CASSLAVTGADTQYF. The CDR3 nucleotides are TGTGCCAGCAGCTTGGCAGTGACAGGGGCAGATACGCAGTATTTT. Filled out from reference TRBV5-4 and TRBJ2-3, the complete variable domain reads ETGVTQSPTHLIKTRGQQVTLRCSSQSGHNTVSWYQQALGQGPQFIFQYYREEENGRGNFPPRFSGLQFPNYSSELNVNALELDDSALYLCASSLAVTGADTQYFGPGTRLTVL.

V gene TRBV5-6 combines with J gene TRBJ2-1; TRBD2 matches 13 bases. Germline CDR1 is SGHDT and CDR2 is YYEEEE. The length of the CDR3 is 19 residues. V trimming: 4 bases; J trimming: 0 bases; junction bases outside the gene matches: 10. CDR3 region: CASSGGTSGVSSSYNEQFF. CDR3 sequence (DNA): TGTGCCAGCAGCGGCGGGACTAGCGGGGTCTCTAGCTCCTACAATGAGCAGTTCTTC. Together with reference TRBV5-6 and TRBJ2-1, the CDR3 gives the full variable domain: DAGVTQSPTHLIKTRGQQVTLRCSPKSGHDTVSWYQQALGQGPQFIFQYYEEEERQRGNFPDRFSGHQFPNYSSELNVNALLLGDSALYLCASSGGTSGVSSSYNEQFFGPGTRLTVL.

This chain links TRBV5-6 with TRBJ1-1; 8 bases fit TRBD1. This CDR3 region has 16 residues. Germline V CDR1 and CDR2: SGHDT, YYEEEE. Trimming at V came to 4 bases and at J to 6 bases, leaving 14 bases not matched to a gene. The CDR3 loop is CASSPLTLRQGPEAFF. CDR3 nucleotide sequence: TGTGCCAGCAGCCCCCTGACCCTCCGACAGGGGCCTGAAGCTTTCTTT.

This clonotype was observed at least ten times. The rearrangement links TRBV12-3 or TRBV12-4 to TRBJ1-5, with 10 positions matching TRBD1. V lost 5 bases to trimming and J lost 0 bases; unmatched junction nucleotides: 4. The CDR3 spans 16 residues. The CDR3 DNA reads TGTGCCAGCAGTACCGGGACAGGGGCTAGCAATCAGCCCCAGCATTTT. Translation gives CASSTGTGASNQPQHF.